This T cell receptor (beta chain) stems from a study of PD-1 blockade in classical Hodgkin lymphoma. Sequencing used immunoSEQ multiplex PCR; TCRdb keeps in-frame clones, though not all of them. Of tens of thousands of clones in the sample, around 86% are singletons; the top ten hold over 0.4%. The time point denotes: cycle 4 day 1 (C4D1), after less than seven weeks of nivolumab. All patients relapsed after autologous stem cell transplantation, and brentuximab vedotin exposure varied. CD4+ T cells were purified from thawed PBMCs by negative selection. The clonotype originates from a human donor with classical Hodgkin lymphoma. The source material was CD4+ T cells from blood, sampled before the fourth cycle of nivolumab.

The CDR3: CASSLQGAGNTIYF. Written as DNA, the CDR3 is TGTGCCAGCAGCTTACAGGGCGCTGGAAACACCATATATTTT. V is TRBV5-4 and J is TRBJ1-3; maybe TRBD1 (6 bases). V was pared by 2 bases and J by 2 bases, with 8 bases between. The CDR3 spans 14 residues. Germline lookup yields CDR1 SGHNT and CDR2 YYREEE (reference sequence).